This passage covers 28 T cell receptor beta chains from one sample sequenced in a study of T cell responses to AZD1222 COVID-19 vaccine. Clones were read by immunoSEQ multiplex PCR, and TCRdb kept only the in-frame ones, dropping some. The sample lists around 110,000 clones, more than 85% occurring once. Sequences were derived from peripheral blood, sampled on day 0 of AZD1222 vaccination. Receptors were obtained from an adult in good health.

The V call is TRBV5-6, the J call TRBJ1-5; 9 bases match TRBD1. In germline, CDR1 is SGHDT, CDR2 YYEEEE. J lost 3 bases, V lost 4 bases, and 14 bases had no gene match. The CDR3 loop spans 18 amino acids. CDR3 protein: CASSASPGQGLFNQPQHF. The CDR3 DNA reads TGTGCCAGCAGCGCCTCACCGGGACAGGGTCTCTTCAATCAGCCCCAGCATTTT.

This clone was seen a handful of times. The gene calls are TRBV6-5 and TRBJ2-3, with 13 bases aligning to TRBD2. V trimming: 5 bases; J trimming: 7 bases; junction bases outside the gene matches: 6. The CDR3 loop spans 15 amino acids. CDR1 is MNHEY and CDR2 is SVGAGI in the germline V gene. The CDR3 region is CASSQTSGGAYTQYF. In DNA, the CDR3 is TGTGCCAGCAGTCAAACTAGCGGGGGGGCCTATACGCAGTATTTT.

This CDR3 reads CASSLEIGQGESTF. DNA for the CDR3: TGTGCCAGCAGCTTGGAGATAGGACAGGGCGAAAGCACCTTC. The chain recombines TRBV5-4 with TRBJ1-2; 8 bases are a match to TRBD1. There are 14 residues in the CDR3. V lost 0 bases, J lost 13 bases, and 11 bases stayed unmatched. Germline CDR1 and CDR2: SGHNT and YYREEE (reference sequence).

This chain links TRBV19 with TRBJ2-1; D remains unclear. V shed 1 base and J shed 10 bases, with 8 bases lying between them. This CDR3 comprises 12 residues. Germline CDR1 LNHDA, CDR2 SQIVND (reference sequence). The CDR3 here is CASSIVPLEQFF. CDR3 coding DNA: TGTGCCAGTAGTATAGTTCCGCTCGAGCAGTTCTTC.

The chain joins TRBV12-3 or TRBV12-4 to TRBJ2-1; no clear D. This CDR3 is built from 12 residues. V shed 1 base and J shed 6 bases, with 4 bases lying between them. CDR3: CASSLGGNEQFF. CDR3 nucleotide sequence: TGTGCCAGCAGTTTAGGGGGCAATGAGCAGTTCTTC.

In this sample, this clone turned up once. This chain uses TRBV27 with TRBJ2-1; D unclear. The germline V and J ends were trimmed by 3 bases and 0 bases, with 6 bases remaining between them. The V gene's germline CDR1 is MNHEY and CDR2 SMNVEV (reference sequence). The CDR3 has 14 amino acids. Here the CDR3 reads CASSLMSSYNEQFF. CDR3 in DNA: TGTGCCAGCAGTTTGATGAGCTCCTACAATGAGCAGTTCTTC.

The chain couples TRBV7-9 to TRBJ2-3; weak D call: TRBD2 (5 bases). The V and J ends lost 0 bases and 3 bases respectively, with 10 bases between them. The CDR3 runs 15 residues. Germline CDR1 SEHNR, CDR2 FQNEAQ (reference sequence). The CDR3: CASSLALWTTDTQYF. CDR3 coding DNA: TGTGCCAGCAGCTTAGCGCTTTGGACTACAGATACGCAGTATTTT.

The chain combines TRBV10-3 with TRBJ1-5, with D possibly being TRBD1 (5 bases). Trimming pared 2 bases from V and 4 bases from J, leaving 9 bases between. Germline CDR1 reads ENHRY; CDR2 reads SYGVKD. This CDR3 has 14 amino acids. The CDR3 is CAISEGALNQPQHF. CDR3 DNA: TGTGCCATCAGTGAGGGGGCGCTTAATCAGCCCCAGCATTTT.

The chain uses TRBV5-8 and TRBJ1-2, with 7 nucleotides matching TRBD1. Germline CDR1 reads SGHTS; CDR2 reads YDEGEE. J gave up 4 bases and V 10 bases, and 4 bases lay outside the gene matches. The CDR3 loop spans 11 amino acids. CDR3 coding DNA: TGTGCCGGACAGGTTTCCTATGGCTACACCTTC. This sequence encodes CAGQVSYGYTF.

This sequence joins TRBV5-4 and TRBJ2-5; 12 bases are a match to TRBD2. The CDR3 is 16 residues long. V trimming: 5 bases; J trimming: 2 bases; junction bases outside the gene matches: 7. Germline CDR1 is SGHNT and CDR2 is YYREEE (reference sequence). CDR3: CASSNGLAGLQETQYF. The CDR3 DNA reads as TGTGCCAGCAGTAACGGACTAGCGGGGCTACAAGAGACCCAGTACTTC.

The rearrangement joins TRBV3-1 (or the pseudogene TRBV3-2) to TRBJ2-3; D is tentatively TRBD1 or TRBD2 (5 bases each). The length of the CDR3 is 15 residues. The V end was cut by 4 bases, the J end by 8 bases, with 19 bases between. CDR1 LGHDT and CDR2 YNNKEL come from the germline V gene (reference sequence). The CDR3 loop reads CASSPGTARGGTQYF. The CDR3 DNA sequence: TGTGCCAGCAGCCCCGGGACCGCCCGTGGGGGTACGCAGTATTTT.

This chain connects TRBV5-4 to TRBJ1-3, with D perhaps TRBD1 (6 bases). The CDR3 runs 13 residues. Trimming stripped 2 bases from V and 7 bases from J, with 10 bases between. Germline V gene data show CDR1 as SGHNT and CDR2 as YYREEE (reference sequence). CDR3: CASSFVGANTIYF. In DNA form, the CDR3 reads TGTGCCAGCAGCTTTGTGGGGGCTAACACCATATATTTT.

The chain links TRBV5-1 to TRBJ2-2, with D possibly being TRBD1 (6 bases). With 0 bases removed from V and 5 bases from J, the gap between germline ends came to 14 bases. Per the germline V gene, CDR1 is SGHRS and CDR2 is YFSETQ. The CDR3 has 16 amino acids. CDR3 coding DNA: TGCGCCAGCAGCTTGGTCTCAGGGGAGAGAACCGGGGAGCTGTTTTTT. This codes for CASSLVSGERTGELFF.

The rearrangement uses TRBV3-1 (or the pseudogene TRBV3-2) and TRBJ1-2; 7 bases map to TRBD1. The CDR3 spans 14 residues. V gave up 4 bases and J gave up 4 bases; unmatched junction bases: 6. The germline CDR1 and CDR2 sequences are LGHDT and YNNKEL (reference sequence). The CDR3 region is CASSPRQGPYGYTF. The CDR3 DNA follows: TGTGCCAGCAGCCCTCGACAGGGCCCCTATGGCTACACCTTC.

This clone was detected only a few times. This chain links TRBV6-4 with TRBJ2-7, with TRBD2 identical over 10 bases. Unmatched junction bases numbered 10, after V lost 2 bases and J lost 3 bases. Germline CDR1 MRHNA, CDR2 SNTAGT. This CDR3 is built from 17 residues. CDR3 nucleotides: TGTGCCAGCAGTGACGCTATAGCCGGGACTAGCGTCTACGAGCAGTACTTC. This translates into CASSDAIAGTSVYEQYF.

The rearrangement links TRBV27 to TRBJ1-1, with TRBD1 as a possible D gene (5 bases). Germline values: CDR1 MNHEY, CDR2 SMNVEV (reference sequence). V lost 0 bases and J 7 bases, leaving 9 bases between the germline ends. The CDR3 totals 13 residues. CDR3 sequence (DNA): TGTGCCAGCAGTTTATCGACAGACGTTGAAGCTTTCTTT. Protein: CASSLSTDVEAFF.

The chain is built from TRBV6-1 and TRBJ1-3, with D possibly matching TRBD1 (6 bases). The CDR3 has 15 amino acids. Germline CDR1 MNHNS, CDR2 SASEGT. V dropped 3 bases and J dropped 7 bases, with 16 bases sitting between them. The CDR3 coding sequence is TGTGCCAGCAGTGAGCACAGGGCCCAAGGGAACACCATATATTTT. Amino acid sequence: CASSEHRAQGNTIYF.

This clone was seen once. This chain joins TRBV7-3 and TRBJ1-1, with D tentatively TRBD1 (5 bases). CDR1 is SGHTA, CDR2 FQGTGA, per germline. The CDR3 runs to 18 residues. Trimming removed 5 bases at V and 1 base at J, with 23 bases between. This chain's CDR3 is CASSPNRLMATGNTEAFF. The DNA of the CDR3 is TGTGCCAGCAGCCCTAATCGGCTCATGGCCACAGGGAACACTGAAGCTTTCTTT.

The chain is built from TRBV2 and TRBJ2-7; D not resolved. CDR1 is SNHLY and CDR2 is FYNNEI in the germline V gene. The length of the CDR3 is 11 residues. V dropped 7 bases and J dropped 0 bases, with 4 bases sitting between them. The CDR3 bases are TGTGCCAGCAAGAGCTCCTACGAGCAGTACTTC. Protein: CASKSSYEQYF.

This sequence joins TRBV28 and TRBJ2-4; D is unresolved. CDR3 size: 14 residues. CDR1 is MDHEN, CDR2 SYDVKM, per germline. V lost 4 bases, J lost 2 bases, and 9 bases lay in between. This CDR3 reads CASSSTITKNIQYF. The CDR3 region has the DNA TGTGCCAGCAGTTCGACAATTACCAAAAACATTCAGTACTTC.

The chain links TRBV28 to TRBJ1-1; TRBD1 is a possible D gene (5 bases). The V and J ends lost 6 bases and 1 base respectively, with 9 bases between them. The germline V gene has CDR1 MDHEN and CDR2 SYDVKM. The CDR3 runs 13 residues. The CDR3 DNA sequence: TGTGCCAGCAGGTTTACAGGGAACACTGAAGCTTTCTTT. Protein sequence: CASRFTGNTEAFF.

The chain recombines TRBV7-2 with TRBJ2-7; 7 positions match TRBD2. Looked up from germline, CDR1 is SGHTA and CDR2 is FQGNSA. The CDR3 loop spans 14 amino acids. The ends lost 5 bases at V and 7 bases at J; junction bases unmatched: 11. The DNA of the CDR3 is TGTGCCAGCAGCCAGGAGCGGGAAAGTAGGGAGCAGTACTTC. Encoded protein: CASSQERESREQYF.

CDR3 amino acids: CASNKMSRGTNQPQHF. As DNA, the CDR3 is TGTGCCAGCAATAAGATGAGCAGGGGTACCAATCAGCCCCAGCATTTT. This rearrangement joins TRBV2 to TRBJ1-5; D is perhaps TRBD1 (6 bases). V gave up 7 bases and J gave up 3 bases, with 19 bases separating them. Germline values: CDR1 SNHLY, CDR2 FYNNEI. The length of the CDR3 is 16 residues.

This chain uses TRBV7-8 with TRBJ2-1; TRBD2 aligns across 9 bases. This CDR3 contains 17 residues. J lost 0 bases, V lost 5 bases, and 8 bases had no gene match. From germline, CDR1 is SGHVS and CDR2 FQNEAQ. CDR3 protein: CASSPQRGVSSYNEQFF. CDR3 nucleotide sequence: TGTGCCAGCAGCCCTCAGCGGGGGGTGAGCTCCTACAATGAGCAGTTCTTC.

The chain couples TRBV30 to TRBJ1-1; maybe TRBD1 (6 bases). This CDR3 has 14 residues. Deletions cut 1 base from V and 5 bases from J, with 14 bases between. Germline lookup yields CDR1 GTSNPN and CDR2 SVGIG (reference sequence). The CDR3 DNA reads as TGTGCCTGGAGTGGGATCACAGGGTGGACTGAAGCTTTCTTT. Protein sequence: CAWSGITGWTEAFF.

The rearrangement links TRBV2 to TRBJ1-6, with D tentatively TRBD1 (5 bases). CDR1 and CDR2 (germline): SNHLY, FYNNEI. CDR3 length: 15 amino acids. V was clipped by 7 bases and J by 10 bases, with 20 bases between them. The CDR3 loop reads CASIPSDGTSSPLHF. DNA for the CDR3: TGTGCCAGCATCCCCTCAGACGGGACCTCCTCACCCCTCCACTTT.

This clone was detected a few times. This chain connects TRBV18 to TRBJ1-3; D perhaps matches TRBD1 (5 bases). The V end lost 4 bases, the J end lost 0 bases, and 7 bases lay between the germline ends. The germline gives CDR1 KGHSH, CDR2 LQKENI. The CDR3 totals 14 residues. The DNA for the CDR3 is TGTGCCAGCTCACAGGGGAACTCTGGAAACACCATATATTTT. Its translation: CASSQGNSGNTIYF.

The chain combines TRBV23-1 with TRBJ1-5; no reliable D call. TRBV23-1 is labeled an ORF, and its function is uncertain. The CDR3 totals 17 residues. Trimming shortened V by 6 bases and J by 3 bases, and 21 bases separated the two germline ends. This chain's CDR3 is CASSPSIVRYHNQPQHF. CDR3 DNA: TGCGCCAGCAGCCCATCAATCGTGCGGTATCACAATCAGCCCCAGCATTTT.